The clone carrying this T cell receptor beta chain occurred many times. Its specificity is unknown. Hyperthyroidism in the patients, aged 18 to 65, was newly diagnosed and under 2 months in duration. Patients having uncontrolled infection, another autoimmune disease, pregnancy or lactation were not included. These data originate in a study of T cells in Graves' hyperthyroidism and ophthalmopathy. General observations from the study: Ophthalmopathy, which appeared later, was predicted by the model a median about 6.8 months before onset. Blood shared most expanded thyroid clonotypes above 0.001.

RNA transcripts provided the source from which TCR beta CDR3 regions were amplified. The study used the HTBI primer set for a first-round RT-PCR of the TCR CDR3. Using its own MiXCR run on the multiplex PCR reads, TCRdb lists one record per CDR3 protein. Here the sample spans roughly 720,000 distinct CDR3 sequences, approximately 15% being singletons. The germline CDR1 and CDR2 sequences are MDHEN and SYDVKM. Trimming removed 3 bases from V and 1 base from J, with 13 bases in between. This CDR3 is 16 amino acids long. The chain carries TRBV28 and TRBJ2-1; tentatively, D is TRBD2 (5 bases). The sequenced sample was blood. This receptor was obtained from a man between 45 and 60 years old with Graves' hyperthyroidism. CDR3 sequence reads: CASSFVGANSYNEQFF. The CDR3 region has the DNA TGTGCCAGCAGTTTCGTGGGAGCGAATTCCTACAATGAGCAGTTCTTC.